Below are 10 T cell receptor beta chains sequenced from a single sample in a study of STAT3 mutations in large granular lymphocyte leukemia. Method: immunoSEQ multiplex PCR; TCRdb's copy keeps in-frame clones and lacks some. The table shows approximately 29,000 clones, with approximately 83% occurring only once. Their specific antigens are unknown. Regarding the study as a whole: At least one immunodominant TCR beta clonotype appeared in every T-cell large granular lymphocyte leukemia patient.

The sequenced sample consisted of peripheral blood mononuclear cells. These receptors all come from a man aged 55 to 70 with T-cell large granular lymphocyte leukemia. Some clones in this sample may be carry-over from other donors' samples.

In this sample, this clone turned up once. The gene calls are TRBV19 and TRBJ2-6, with 10 nucleotides matching TRBD1. Germline V gene sequence: CDR1 LNHDA, CDR2 SQIVND (reference sequence). The CDR3 contains 17 residues. The J segment lost 3 bases and the V segment lost 4 bases, leaving 6 bases of the junction unmatched. The CDR3 spells CASSTGQGIGGANVLTF. CDR3 DNA sequence: TGTGCCAGTAGTACGGGACAGGGGATTGGTGGGGCCAACGTCCTGACTTTC.

The J gene is TRBJ2-3, the V gene TRBV6-5; 10 nucleotides align to TRBD2. Germline CDR1 MNHEY, CDR2 SVGAGI. The V segment lost 6 bases and the J segment 6 bases; nucleotides outside the gene matches: 9. The CDR3 extends over 15 amino acids. CDR3 region: CASRHKGTSADTQYF. Here the CDR3 DNA reads TGTGCCAGCAGGCACAAAGGGACTAGCGCGGATACGCAGTATTTT.

The CDR3, as DNA: TGCGCCAGCAGCTTGGCCCCGACAGGATCTGGATACGAGCAGTACTTC. It is translated as CASSLAPTGSGYEQYF. The J gene is TRBJ2-7, the V gene TRBV5-1, with a possible D match to TRBD1 (6 bases). Germline CDR1 SGHRS, CDR2 YFSETQ. The V and J ends lost 0 bases and 4 bases respectively, with 17 bases between them. The CDR3 loop spans 16 amino acids.

The V and J genes are TRBV10-2 and TRBJ2-3, with TRBD1 identical over 8 bases. V was clipped by 3 bases and J by 1 base; unmatched bases: 12. Per germline, CDR1 WSHSY and CDR2 SAAADI. CDR3 length equals 18 residues. In DNA form, the CDR3 reads TGCGCCAGCAGTGATGGACAGGGATTCCCACCGGGCACAGATACGCAGTATTTT. The encoded protein is CASSDGQGFPPGTDTQYF.

CDR3 amino acids: CASSLGASGQETQYF. In DNA, the CDR3 is TGCGCCAGCAGCTTGGGAGCTAGCGGCCAAGAGACCCAGTACTTC. This chain connects TRBV5-1 to TRBJ2-5; 7 bases agree with TRBD2. With 0 bases clipped from V and 1 base from J, the junction kept 3 bases outside the gene matches. Germline values: CDR1 SGHRS, CDR2 YFSETQ. CDR3 length: 15 amino acids.

This chain connects TRBV4-1 to TRBJ1-6; perhaps TRBD1 as D (5 bases). Germline V lookup: CDR1 MGHRA, CDR2 YSYEKL. This CDR3 is 19 amino acids long. V lost 1 base to trimming and J lost 0 bases, with 16 bases between them. The CDR3 loop is CASSQAGQGVSSYNSPLHF. The CDR3 coding sequence is TGCGCCAGCAGCCAAGCGGGGCAAGGCGTTAGCTCCTATAATTCACCCCTCCACTTT.

The V gene is TRBV7-9, the J gene TRBJ2-1; TRBD2 agrees at 10 bases. The CDR3 has 15 residues. The germline V gene encodes CDR1 SEHNR and CDR2 FQNEAQ (reference sequence). V was clipped by 5 bases and J by 5 bases; unmatched bases: 6. CDR3 sequence: CASSKLAGANNEQFF. In DNA form, the CDR3 reads TGTGCCAGCAGCAAGCTAGCGGGAGCCAACAATGAGCAGTTCTTC. The full variable domain, its missing parts supplied by reference TRBV7-9 and TRBJ2-1, is DTGVSQNPRHKITKRGQNVTFRCDPISEHNRLYWYRQTLGQGPEFLTYFQNEAQLEKSRLLSDRFSAERPKGSFSTLEIQRTEQGDSAMYLCASSKLAGANNEQFFGPGTRLTVL.

Notes on this clone: Other DNA variants within this sample encode the same CDR3. V is TRBV30 and J is TRBJ1-2; TRBD1 matches at 8 bases. Germline V gives CDR1 GTSNPN, CDR2 SVGIG (reference sequence). The CDR3 runs to 13 residues. The J segment lost 4 bases and the V segment lost 2 bases, leaving 3 bases of the junction unmatched. In DNA, the CDR3 is TGTGCCTGGAGTCGGGACAGGCCCTATGGCTACACCTTC. It specifies CAWSRDRPYGYTF. Combining the CDR3 with reference TRBV30 and TRBJ1-2 gives the whole variable domain SQTIHQWPATLVQPVGSPLSLECTVEGTSNPNLYWYRQAAGRGLQLLFYSVGIGQISSEVPQNLSASRPQDRQFILSSKKLLLSDSGFYLCAWSRDRPYGYTFGSGTRLTVV.

The rearrangement links TRBV5-1 to TRBJ1-1; D is ambiguous. Per the germline V gene, CDR1 is SGHRS and CDR2 is YFSETQ. There are 14 residues in the CDR3. V gave up 6 bases and J gave up 0 bases, with 12 bases separating them. Written as DNA, the CDR3 is TGCGCCAGCACCTTCGGGGTGGTGAACACTGAAGCTTTCTTT. Its translation is CASTFGVVNTEAFF.

The rearrangement joins TRBV5-4 to TRBJ2-1; TRBD2 matches at 11 bases. Per germline, CDR1 SGHNT and CDR2 YYREEE (reference sequence). Trimming removed 0 bases from V and 1 base from J; junction bases left unmatched: 0. The CDR3 runs to 16 residues. Here the CDR3 reads CASSLGLAGSYNEQFF. The CDR3 coding sequence is TGTGCCAGCAGCTTGGGACTAGCGGGGTCCTACAATGAGCAGTTCTTC.